This T cell receptor (beta chain) was sequenced in a study of CD8 T cells in Susac syndrome. Per germline, CDR1 SGHRS and CDR2 YFSETQ. CDR3 length equals 13 residues. Trimming stripped 5 bases from V and 2 bases from J, with 11 bases between. The patients who served as multiple sclerosis controls were treatment-naive and had stable or active relapsing-remitting disease that fulfilled the revised McDonald criteria. While CD8+ and CD4+ T cells were isolated negatively, TEMRA cells were enriched by FACS. When the RNA was reverse transcribed, random hexamers were used with an input of roughly 0.45 to 1 ug. Across 54 Vbeta and 13 Jbeta, immunoSEQ multiplex PCR amplified TCR beta CDR3. MiXCR, run by TCRdb on the immunoSEQ multiplex PCR reads, gives a single entry per CDR3 protein. The sample records 120,000 to 150,000 distinct CDR3 sequences, approximately 96% being singletons.

The sequence derives from a human donor with multiple sclerosis. Sequencing was performed on CD4+ T cells from PBMCs. The chain combines TRBV5-1 with TRBJ2-7; D might be TRBD1 (6 bases). Here the CDR3 DNA reads TGCGCCAGCAGGAAGGCAGGGGCCTACGAGCAGTACTTC. Its protein product is CASRKAGAYEQYF.